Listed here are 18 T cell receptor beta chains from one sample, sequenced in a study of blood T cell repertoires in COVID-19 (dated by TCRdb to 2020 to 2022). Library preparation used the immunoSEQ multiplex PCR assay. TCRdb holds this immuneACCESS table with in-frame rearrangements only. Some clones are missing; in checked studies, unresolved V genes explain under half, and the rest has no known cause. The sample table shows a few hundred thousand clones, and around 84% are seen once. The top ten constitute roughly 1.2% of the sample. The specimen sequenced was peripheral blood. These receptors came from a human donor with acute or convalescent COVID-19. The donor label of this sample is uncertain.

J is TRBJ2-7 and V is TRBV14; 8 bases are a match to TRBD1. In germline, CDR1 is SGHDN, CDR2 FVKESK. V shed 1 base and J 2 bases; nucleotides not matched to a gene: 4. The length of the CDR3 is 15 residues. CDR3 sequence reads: CASSQADRVPYEQYF. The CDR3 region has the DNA TGTGCCAGCAGCCAAGCGGACAGGGTTCCCTACGAGCAGTACTTC.

The chain's CDR3 is CASSLGGANTEAFF. The CDR3 DNA reads as TGTGCCAGCAGCTTAGGGGGCGCGAACACTGAAGCTTTCTTT. This chain links TRBV7-9 with TRBJ1-1, with D possibly being TRBD1 (5 bases). The CDR3 consists of 14 residues. Germline values: CDR1 SEHNR, CDR2 FQNEAQ (reference sequence). Trimming took 1 base from V and 1 from J, leaving 7 bases between them.

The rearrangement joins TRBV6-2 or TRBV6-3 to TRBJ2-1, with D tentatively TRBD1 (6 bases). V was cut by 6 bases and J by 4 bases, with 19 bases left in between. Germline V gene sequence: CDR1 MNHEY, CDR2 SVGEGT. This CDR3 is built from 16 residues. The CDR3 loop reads CASSRVGDTSYNEQFF. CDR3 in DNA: TGTGCCAGCAGCCGCGTAGGGGACACATCTTACAATGAGCAGTTCTTC.

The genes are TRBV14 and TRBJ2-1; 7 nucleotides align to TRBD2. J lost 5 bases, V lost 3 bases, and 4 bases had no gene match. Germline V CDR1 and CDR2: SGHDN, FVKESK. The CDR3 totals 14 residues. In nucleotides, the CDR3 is TGTGCCAGCAGCCAGGGGGGGAGCAACAATGAGCAGTTCTTC. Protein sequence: CASSQGGSNNEQFF.

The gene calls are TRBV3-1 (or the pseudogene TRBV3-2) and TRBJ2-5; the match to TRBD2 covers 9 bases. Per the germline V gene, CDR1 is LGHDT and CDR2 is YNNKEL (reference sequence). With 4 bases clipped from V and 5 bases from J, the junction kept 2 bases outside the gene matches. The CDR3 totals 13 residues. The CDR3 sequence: CASSLREGETQYF. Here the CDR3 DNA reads TGTGCCAGCAGCCTGCGGGAGGGGGAGACCCAGTACTTC.

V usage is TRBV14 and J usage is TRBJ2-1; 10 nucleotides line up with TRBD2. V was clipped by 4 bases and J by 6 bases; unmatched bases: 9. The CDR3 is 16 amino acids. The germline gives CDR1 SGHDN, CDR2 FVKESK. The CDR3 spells CASSLLGLAAPNEQFF. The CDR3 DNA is TGTGCCAGCAGCCTTTTAGGACTAGCGGCTCCCAATGAGCAGTTCTTC. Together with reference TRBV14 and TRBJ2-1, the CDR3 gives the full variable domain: EAGVTQFPSHSVIEKGQTVTLRCDPISGHDNLYWYRRVMGKEIKFLLHFVKESKQDESGMPNNRFLAERTGGTYSTLKVQPAELEDSGVYFCASSLLGLAAPNEQFFGPGTRLTVL.

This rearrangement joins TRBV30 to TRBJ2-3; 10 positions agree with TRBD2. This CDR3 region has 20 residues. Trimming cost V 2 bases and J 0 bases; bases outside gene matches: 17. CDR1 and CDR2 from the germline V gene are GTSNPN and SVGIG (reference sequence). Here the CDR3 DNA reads TGTGCCTGGAGTTCCCCACGTTCCCTAGCGGGAGTGGGGAGCACAGATACGCAGTATTTT. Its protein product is CAWSSPRSLAGVGSTDTQYF.

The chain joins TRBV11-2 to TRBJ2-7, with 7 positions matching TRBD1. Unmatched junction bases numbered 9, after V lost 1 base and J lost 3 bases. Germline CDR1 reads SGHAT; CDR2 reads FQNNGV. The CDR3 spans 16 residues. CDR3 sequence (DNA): TGTGCCAGCAGCTTAGGGGGCACAGGGGATTTCTACGAGCAGTACTTC. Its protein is CASSLGGTGDFYEQYF.

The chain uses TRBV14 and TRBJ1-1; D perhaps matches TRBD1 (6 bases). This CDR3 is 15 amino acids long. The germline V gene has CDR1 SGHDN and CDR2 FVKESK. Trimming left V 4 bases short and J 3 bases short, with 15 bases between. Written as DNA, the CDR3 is TGTGCCAGCAGCCCAAGAAAGACAGGCTACACTGAAGCTTTCTTT. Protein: CASSPRKTGYTEAFF.

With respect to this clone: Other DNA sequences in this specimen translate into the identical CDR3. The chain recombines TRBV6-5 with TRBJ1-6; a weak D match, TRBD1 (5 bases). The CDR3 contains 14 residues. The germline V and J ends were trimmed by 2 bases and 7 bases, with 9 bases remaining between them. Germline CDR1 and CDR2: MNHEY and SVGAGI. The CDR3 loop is CASSYRQGNSPLHF. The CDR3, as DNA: TGTGCCAGCAGTTACCGGCAGGGCAATTCACCCCTCCACTTT.

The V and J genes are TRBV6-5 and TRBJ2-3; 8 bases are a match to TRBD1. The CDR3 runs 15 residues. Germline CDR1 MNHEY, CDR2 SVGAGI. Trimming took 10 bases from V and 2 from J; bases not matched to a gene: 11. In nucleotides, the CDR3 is TGTGCCATTTTTCCGGGACAGGCCTCCACAGATACGCAGTATTTT. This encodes CAIFPGQASTDTQYF.

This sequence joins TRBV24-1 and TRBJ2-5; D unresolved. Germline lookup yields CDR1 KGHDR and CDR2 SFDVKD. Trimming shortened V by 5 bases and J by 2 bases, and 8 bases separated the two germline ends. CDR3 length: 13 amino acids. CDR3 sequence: CATSGAAQETQYF. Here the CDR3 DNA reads TGTGCCACCAGTGGGGCAGCTCAAGAGACCCAGTACTTC.

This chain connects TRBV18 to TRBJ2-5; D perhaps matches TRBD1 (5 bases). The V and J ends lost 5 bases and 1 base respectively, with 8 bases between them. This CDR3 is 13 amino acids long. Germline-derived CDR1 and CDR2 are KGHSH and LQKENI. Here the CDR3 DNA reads TGTGCCAGCTCAACAGGAGTCCAAGAGACCCAGTACTTC. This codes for CASSTGVQETQYF.

The CDR3 DNA follows: TGTGCCACCAGTGACTACAGGGACCAGAGTGGCGAGCAGTACTTC. It yields the protein CATSDYRDQSGEQYF. V and J are TRBV24-1 and TRBJ2-7, with a tentative D call TRBD1 (6 bases). This CDR3 is 15 amino acids long. V lost 4 bases to trimming and J lost 6 bases, with 18 bases between them. CDR1 is KGHDR and CDR2 is SFDVKD in the germline V gene.

The CDR3 nucleotides are TGTGCCAGCAGCCCGACAGGGACGGTCGGCAATCAGCCCCAGCATTTT. Encoded protein: CASSPTGTVGNQPQHF. This chain links TRBV7-9 with TRBJ1-5; 7 nucleotides agree with TRBD1. The V segment lost 5 bases and the J segment 2 bases; nucleotides outside the gene matches: 9. Germline V CDR1 and CDR2: SEHNR, FQNEAQ (reference sequence). The CDR3 extends over 16 amino acids.

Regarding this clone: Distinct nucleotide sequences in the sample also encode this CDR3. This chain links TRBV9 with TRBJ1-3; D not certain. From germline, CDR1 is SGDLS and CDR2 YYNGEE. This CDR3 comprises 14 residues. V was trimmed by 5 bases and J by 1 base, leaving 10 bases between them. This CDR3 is CASSAGGSGNTIYF. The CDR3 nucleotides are TGTGCCAGCAGTGCCGGTGGTTCTGGAAACACCATATATTTT. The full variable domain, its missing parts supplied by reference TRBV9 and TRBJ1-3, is DSGVTQTPKHLITATGQRVTLRCSPRSGDLSVYWYQQSLDQGLQFLIQYYNGEERAKGNILERFSAQQFPDLHSELNLSSLELGDSALYFCASSAGGSGNTIYFGEGSWLTVV.

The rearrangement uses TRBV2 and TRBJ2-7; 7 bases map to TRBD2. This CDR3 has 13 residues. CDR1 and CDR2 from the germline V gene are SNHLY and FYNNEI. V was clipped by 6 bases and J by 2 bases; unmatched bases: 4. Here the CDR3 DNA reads TGTGCCAGCAGACCGGGAGGAACCTACGAGCAGTACTTC. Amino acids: CASRPGGTYEQYF.

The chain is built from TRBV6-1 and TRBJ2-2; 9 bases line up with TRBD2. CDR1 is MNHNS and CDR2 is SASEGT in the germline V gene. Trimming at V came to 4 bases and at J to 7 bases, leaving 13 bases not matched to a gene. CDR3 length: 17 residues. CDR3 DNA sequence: TGTGCCAGCAGTGGACTTCTTAGCGGGAGTTGGGGCGGGGAGCTGTTTTTT. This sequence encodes CASSGLLSGSWGGELFF.